This TCR beta chain was identified in a study of blood T cell repertoires in COVID-19. Per germline, CDR1 SEHNR and CDR2 FQNEAQ (reference sequence). The ends lost 5 bases at V and 0 bases at J; junction bases unmatched: 10. The CDR3 contains 18 residues. Sequencing was performed with immunoSEQ multiplex PCR; in TCRdb, only in-frame clones are kept and a portion is missing. The table lists over 450,000 clones, about 88% of them singletons. The specimen was peripheral blood. The chain uses TRBV7-9 and TRBJ1-6; 7 positions agree with TRBD1. The source is a young man with COVID-19, enrolled during active disease. Here the CDR3 DNA reads TGTGCCAGCAGCCTTGGGACAGAGCATAGCTCCTATAATTCACCCCTCCACTTT. Its protein is CASSLGTEHSSYNSPLHF.